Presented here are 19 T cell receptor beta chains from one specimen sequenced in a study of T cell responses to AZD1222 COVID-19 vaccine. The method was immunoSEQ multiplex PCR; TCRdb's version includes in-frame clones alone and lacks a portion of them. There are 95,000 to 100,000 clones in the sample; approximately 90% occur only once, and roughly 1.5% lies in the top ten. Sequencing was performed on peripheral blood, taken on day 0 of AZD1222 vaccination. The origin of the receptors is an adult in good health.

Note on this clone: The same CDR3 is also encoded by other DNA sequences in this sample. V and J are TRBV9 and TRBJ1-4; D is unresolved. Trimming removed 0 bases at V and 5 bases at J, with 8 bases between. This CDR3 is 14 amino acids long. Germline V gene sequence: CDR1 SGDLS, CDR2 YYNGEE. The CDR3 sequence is CASSVEGGNEKLFF. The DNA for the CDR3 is TGTGCCAGCAGCGTAGAAGGTGGGAATGAAAAACTGTTTTTT. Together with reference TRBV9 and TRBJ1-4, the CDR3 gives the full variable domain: DSGVTQTPKHLITATGQRVTLRCSPRSGDLSVYWYQQSLDQGLQFLIQYYNGEERAKGNILERFSAQQFPDLHSELNLSSLELGDSALYFCASSVEGGNEKLFFGSGTQLSVL.

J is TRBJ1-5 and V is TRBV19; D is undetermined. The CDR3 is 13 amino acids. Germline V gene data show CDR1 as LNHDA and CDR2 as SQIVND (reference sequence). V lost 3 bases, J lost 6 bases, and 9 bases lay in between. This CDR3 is CASSIQVSQPQHF. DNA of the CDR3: TGTGCCAGTAGTATCCAGGTCAGTCAGCCCCAGCATTTT.

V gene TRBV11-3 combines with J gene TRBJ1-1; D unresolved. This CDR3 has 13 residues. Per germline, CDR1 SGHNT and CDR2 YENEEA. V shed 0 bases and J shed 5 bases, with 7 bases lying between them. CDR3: CASSLESETEAFF. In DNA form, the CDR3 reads TGTGCCAGCAGCTTAGAATCGGAAACTGAAGCTTTCTTT.

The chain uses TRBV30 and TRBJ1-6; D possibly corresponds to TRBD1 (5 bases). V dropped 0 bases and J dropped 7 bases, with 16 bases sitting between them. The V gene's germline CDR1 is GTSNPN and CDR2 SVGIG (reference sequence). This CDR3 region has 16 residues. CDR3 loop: CAWSVWGYGDNSPLHF. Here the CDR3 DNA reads TGTGCCTGGAGTGTATGGGGGTACGGGGACAATTCACCCCTCCACTTT.

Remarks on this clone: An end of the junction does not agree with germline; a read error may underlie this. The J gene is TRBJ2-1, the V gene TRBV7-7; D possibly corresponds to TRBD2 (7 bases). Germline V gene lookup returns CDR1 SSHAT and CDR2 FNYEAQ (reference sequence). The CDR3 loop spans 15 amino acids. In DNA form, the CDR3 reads TGTGCTAGCAGCTTAGTAGGGGGGGCCTACAATGAGCAGTTCTTC. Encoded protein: CASSLVGGAYNEQFF.

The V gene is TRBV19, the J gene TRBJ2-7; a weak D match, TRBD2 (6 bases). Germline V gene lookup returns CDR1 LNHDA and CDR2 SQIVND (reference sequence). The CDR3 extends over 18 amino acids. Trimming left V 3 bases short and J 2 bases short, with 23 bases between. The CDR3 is CASSIQGGGLDPTYEQYF. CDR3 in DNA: TGTGCCAGTAGTATCCAGGGAGGAGGGCTCGATCCAACCTACGAGCAGTACTTC.

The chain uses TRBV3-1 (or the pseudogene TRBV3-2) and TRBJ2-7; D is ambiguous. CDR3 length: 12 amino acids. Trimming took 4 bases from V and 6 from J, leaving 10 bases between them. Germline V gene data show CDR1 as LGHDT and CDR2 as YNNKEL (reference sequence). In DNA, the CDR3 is TGTGCCAGCAGCCTGGCTGAGAGCGAGCAGTACTTC. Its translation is CASSLAESEQYF.

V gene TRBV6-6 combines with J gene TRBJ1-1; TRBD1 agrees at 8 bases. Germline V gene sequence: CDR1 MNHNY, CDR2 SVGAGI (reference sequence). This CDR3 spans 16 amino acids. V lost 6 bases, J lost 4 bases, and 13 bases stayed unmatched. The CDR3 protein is CASRTGQGSWGTEAFF. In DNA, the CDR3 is TGTGCCAGCAGAACAGGACAGGGTTCTTGGGGCACTGAAGCTTTCTTT.

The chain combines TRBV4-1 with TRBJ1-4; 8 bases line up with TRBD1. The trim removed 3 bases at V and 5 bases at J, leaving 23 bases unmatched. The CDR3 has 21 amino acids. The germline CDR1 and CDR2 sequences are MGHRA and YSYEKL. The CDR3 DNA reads TGCGCCAGCAGCCACACAACCCCAATAGTAGTCGCAGGGGGCGAAAATGAAAAACTGTTTTTT. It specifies CASSHTTPIVVAGGENEKLFF.

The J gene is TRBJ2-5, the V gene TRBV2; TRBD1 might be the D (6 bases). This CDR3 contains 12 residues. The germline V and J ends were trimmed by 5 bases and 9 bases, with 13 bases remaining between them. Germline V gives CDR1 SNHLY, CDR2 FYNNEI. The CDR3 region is CASSQGSAAQYF. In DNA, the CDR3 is TGTGCCAGCAGTCAGGGGTCCGCGGCCCAGTACTTC.

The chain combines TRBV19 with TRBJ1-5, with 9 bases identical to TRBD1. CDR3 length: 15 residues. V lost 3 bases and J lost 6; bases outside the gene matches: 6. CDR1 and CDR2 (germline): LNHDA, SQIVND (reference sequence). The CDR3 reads CASSMGTGRTQPQHF. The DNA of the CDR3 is TGTGCCAGTAGTATGGGGACAGGGCGTACTCAGCCCCAGCATTTT.

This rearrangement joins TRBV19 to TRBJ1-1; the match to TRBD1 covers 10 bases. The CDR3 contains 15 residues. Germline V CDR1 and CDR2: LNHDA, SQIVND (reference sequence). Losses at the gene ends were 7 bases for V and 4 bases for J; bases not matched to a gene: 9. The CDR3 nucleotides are TGTGCCAGTATCCCCCAAGGGACAGGGGTCACTGAAGCTTTCTTT. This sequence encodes CASIPQGTGVTEAFF. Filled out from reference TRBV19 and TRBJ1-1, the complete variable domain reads DGGITQSPKYLFRKEGQNVTLSCEQNLNHDAMYWYRQDPGQGLRLIYYSQIVNDFQKGDIAEGYSVSREKKESFPLTVTSAQKNPTAFYLCASIPQGTGVTEAFFGQGTRLTVV.

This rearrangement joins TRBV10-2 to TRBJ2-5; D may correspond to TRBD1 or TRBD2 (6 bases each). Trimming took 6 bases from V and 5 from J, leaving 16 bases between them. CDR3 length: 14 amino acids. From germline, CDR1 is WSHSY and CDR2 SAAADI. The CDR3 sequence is CASRQGGTGETQYF. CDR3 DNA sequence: TGCGCCAGCAGACAGGGAGGAACGGGCGAGACCCAGTACTTC.

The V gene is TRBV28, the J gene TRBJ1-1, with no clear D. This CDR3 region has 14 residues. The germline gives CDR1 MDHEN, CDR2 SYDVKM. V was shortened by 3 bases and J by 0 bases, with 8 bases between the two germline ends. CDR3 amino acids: CASSLQYLNTEAFF. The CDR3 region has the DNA TGTGCCAGCAGTTTGCAGTATTTGAACACTGAAGCTTTCTTT.

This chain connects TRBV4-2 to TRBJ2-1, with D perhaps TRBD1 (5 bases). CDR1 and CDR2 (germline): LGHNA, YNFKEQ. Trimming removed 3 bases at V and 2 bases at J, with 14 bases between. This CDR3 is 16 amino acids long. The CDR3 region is CASSHVGVTTYNEQFF. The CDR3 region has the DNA TGTGCCAGCAGCCACGTAGGGGTCACTACCTACAATGAGCAGTTCTTC.

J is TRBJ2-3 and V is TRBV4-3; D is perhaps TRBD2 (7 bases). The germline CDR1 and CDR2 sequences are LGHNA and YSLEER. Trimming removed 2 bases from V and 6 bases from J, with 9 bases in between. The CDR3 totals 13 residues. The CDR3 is CASSQTGGDTQYF. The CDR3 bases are TGCGCCAGCAGCCAAACGGGGGGCGATACGCAGTATTTT.

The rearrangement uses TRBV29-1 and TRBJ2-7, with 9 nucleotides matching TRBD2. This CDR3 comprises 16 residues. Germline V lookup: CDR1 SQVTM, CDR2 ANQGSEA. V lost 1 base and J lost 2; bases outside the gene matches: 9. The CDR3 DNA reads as TGCAGCGTTGAAGGCGGGAGGGGCCTACGGGCCTACGAGCAGTACTTC. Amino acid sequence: CSVEGGRGLRAYEQYF.

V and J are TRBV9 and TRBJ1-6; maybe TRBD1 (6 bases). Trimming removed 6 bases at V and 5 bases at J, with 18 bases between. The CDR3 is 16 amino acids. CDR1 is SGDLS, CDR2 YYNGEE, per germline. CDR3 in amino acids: CASTRQEGSDNSPLHF. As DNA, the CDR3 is TGTGCCAGCACACGACAGGAGGGATCGGATAATTCACCCCTCCACTTT. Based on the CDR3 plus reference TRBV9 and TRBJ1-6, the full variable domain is DSGVTQTPKHLITATGQRVTLRCSPRSGDLSVYWYQQSLDQGLQFLIQYYNGEERAKGNILERFSAQQFPDLHSELNLSSLELGDSALYFCASTRQEGSDNSPLHFGNGTRLTVT.

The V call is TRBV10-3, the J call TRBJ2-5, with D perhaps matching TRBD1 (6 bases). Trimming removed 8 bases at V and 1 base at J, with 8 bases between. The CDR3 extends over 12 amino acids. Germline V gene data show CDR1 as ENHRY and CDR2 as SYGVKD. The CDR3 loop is CAIGGSQETQYF. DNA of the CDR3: TGTGCCATCGGGGGCAGCCAAGAGACCCAGTACTTC.